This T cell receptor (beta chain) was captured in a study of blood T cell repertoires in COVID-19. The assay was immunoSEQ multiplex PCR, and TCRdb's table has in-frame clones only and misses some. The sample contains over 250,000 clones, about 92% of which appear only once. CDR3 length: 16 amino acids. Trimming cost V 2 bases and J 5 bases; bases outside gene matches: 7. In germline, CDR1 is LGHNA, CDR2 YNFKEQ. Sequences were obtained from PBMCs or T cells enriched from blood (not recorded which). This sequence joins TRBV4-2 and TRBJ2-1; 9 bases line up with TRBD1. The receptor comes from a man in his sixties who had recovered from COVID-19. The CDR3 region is CASSQLPGQGDNEQFF. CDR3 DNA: TGTGCCAGCAGCCAACTACCGGGACAGGGAGACAATGAGCAGTTCTTC.